Listed here is a single TCR beta chain. Its antigen is not identified. Donors showed nominal health when sampled, although they likely had unrecorded immune exposures. This specimen comes from a study of cytomegalovirus exposure and HLA in healthy donors. Study-wide results and limits: In vitro assays verified that three CMV-associated chains recognized CMV antigens specifically. Earlier analysis yielded a pattern in which most TCR beta V segments were productive about 90% or about 30% of the time.

It was with 60 Vbeta and 13 Jbeta primers that the PCR ran. Repertoires were generated with immunoSEQ multiplex PCR, while TCRdb's copy carries only in-frame clones and drops some. The repertoire table contains about 42,000 clones. This TCR derives from a young man in good health and CMV-seronegative. Sequencing was performed on PBMCs.

This CDR3 is CASSQVWQRGNTIYF. The CDR3 DNA reads as TGTGCCAGCAGCCAAGTGTGGCAGCGAGGGAACACCATATATTTT. V and J are TRBV4-2 and TRBJ1-3; D remains ambiguous. Germline CDR1 LGHNA, CDR2 YNFKEQ. V was trimmed by 1 base and J by 7 bases, leaving 14 bases between them. The CDR3 totals 15 residues.